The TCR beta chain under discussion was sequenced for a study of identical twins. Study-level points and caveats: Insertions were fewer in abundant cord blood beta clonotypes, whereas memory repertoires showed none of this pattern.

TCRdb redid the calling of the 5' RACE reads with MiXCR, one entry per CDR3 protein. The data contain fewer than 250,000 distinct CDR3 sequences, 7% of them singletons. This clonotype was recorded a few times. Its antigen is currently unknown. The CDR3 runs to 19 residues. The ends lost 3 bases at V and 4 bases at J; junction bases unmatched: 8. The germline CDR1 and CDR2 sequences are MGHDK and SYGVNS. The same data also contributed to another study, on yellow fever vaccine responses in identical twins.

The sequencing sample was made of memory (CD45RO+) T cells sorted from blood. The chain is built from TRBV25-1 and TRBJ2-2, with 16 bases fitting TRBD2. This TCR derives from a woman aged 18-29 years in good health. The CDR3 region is CASSDPGTSGRGSTGELFF. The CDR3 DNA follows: TGTGCCAGCAGTGACCCCGGGACTAGCGGGAGGGGGAGCACCGGGGAGCTGTTTTTT.